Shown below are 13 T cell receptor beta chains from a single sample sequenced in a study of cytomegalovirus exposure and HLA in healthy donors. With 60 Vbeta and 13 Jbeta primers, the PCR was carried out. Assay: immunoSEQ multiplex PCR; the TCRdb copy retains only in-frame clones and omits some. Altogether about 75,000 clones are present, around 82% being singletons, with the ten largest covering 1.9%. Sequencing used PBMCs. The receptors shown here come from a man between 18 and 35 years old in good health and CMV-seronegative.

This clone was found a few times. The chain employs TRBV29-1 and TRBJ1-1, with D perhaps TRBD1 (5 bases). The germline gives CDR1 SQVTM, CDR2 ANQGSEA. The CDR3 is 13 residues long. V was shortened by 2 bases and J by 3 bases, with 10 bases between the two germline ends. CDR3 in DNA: TGCAGCGTTGAAAGGGGCAGGTACACTGAAGCTTTCTTT. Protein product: CSVERGRYTEAFF.

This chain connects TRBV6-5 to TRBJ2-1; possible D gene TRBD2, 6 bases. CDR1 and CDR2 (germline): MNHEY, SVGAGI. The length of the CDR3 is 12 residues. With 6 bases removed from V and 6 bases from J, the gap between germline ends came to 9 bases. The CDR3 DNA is TGTGCCAGCAGCGGGAGCCTCAATGAGCAGTTCTTC. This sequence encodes CASSGSLNEQFF.

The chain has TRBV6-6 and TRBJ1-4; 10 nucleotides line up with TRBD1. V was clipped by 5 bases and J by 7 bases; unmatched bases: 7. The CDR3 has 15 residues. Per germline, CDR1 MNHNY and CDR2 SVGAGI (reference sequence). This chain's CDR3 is CASSPPGQGSEKLFF. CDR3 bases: TGTGCCAGCAGTCCCCCGGGACAGGGGAGTGAAAAACTGTTTTTT.

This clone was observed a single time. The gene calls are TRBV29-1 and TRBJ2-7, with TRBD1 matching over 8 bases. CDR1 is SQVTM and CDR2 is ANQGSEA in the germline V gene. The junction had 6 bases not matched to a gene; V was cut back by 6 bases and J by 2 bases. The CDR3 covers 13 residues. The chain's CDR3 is CSVSGQGTYEQYF. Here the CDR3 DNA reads TGCAGCGTATCCGGACAGGGAACCTACGAGCAGTACTTC.

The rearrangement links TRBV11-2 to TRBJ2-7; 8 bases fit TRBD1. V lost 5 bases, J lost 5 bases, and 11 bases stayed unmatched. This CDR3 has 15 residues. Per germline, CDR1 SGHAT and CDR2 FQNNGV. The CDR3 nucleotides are TGTGCCAGCAGCGGATTACAGGGGGAGAGAAACGAGCAGTACTTC. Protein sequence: CASSGLQGERNEQYF.

CDR3 protein: CASRDGDRGLSNYGYTF. The CDR3 coding sequence is TGTGCCAGCAGGGACGGGGACAGGGGGCTCTCTAACTATGGCTACACCTTC. The chain has TRBV27 and TRBJ1-2; 12 bases line up with TRBD1. This CDR3 contains 17 residues. Germline CDR1 reads MNHEY; CDR2 reads SMNVEV (reference sequence). Trimming at V came to 6 bases and at J to 0 bases, leaving 8 bases not matched to a gene.

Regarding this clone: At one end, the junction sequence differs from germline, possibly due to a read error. The CDR3 DNA follows: TGCGCCATCAGCCCACGCCTTATTCCACAGGACGCGACCGGGGAGCTGTTTTTT. This encodes CAISPRLIPQDATGELFF. The chain has TRBV4-1 and TRBJ2-2; tentative D call: TRBD1 (5 bases). The germline CDR1 and CDR2 sequences are MGHRA and YSYEKL. CDR3 length equals 18 residues.

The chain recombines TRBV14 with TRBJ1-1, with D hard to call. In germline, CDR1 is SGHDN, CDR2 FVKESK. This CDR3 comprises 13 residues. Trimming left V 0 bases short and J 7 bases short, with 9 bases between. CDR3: CASSQDLAGEAFF. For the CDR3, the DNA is TGTGCCAGCAGCCAAGATCTCGCCGGTGAAGCTTTCTTT.

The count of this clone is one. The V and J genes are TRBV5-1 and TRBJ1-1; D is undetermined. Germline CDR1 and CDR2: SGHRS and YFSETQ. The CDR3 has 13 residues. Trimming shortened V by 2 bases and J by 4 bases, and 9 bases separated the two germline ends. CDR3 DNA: TGCGCCAGCAGCTTAACAGTTGGCACTGAAGCTTTCTTT. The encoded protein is CASSLTVGTEAFF.

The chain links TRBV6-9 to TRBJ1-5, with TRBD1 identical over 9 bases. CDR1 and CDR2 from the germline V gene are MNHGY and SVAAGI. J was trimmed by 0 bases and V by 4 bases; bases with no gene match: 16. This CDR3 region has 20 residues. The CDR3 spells CASSFRPGQGKTYSNQPQHF. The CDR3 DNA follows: TGTGCCAGCAGTTTCCGACCGGGACAGGGAAAAACTTATAGCAATCAGCCCCAGCATTTT.

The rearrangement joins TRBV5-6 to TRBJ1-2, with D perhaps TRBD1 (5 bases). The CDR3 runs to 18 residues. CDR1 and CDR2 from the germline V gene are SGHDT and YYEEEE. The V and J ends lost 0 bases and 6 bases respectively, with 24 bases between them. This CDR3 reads CASSLGLGGLGRDDGYTF. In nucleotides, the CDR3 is TGTGCCAGCAGCTTGGGGTTGGGGGGTTTGGGTCGTGACGATGGCTACACCTTC.

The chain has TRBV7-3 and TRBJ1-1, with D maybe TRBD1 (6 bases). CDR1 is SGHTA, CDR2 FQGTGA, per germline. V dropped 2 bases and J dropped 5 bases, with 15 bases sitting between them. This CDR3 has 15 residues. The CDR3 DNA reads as TGTGCCAGCAGCTTATCCGGGACATCTAGGACTGAAGCTTTCTTT. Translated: CASSLSGTSRTEAFF.

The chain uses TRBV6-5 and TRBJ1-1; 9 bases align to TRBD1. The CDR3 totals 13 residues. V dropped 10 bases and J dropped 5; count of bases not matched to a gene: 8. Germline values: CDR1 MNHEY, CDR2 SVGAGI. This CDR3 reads CATRTGVETEAFF. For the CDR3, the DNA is TGTGCCACCAGGACAGGGGTAGAGACTGAAGCTTTCTTT.